This T cell receptor (beta chain) came from a study of blood T cell repertoires in COVID-19. On the study more broadly: Samples taken during acute and convalescent COVID-19 were collected in the United States, Italy and Spain.

In the original workflow: Amplification of reference gene primers was used by the study to estimate nucleated cell counts. The protocol was immunoSEQ multiplex PCR, while the TCRdb copy is restricted to in-frame clones and leaves out a portion. V and J calls and clone size are copied from that table; D and trimming were computed from the DNA. The table includes about 330,000 clones, around 90% detected once. Enrollment of patients from Seattle took place during active infection, with longitudinal follow-up. This clonotype was sampled from a man aged 25-45 years with COVID-19, enrolled during active disease. Sequencing was done on a sample of peripheral blood.

CDR3 bases: TGTGCCAGTAATCAGGGGGCTCTGGAGACCCAGTACTTC. Amino acid sequence: CASNQGALETQYF. The V call is TRBV19, the J call TRBJ2-5, with 8 positions matching TRBD1. This CDR3 is built from 13 residues. Trimming at V came to 7 bases and at J to 5 bases, leaving 6 bases not matched to a gene. Germline CDR1 LNHDA, CDR2 SQIVND (reference sequence).